These T cell receptor beta chains were read from a single sample in a study of T cells in Graves' hyperthyroidism and ophthalmopathy. TCRdb re-derived calls from the multiplex PCR reads in MiXCR, one entry per CDR3 protein. The sample lists around 340,000 distinct CDR3 sequences; more than 11% were seen once. Sequencing input: blood. These receptors originate from a woman in her 30s with Graves' hyperthyroidism. Each CDR3 is given with its conserved first and last residue. D genes are given only for firm matches. Size values are once, few and many counts, or a class for expanded clones, and some rows have none.

j_call	v_call	d_call	clone_size	cdr3_aa	cdr3_nt
TRBJ2-3	TRBV9	-	-	CASSVGGGGGGPGDTQYF	TGTGCCAGCAGCGTAGGAGGCGGGGGCGGGGGCCCGGGAGATACGCAGTATTTT
TRBJ2-7	TRBV6-1	-	few	CASDSGGLSYEQYF	TGTGCCAGCGACTCTGGGGGCTTAAGTTACGAGCAGTACTTC
TRBJ2-6	TRBV10-3	TRBD1	few	CAIEGQGTGANVLTF	TGTGCCATCGAGGGACAGGGTACTGGGGCCAACGTCCTGACTTTC
TRBJ2-2	TRBV7-2	-	-	CASSPARTGELFF	TGTGCCAGCAGCCCAGCCCGAACCGGGGAGCTGTTTTTT
TRBJ2-1	TRBV4-2	-	-	CASSPRGGRAADNEQFF	TGTGCCAGCAGCCCACGGGGTGGGCGGGCAGCCGACAATGAGCAGTTCTTC
TRBJ1-6	TRBV28	-	many	CASSFHRDGDSPLHF	TGTGCCAGCAGTTTTCACAGGGATGGGGATTCACCCCTCCACTTT
TRBJ2-1	TRBV5-1	-	few	CASSSKTEYNEQFF	TGCGCCAGCAGCTCCAAGACAGAGTACAATGAGCAGTTCTTC
TRBJ2-2	TRBV6-1	-	few	CASSPQIRGELFF	TGTGCCAGCAGTCCACAAATTCGCGGGGAGCTGTTTTTT
TRBJ2-7	TRBV28	-	few	CASSFAGTPSGEQYF	TGTGCCAGCAGTTTTGCCGGGACACCCTCTGGCGAGCAGTACTTC
TRBJ2-5	TRBV7-8	-	few	CASSLVVANAQETQYF	TGTGCCAGCAGCTTAGTAGTAGCGAACGCCCAAGAGACCCAGTACTTC
TRBJ2-2	TRBV20-1	TRBD2	-	CSAGLADNTGELFF	TGCAGTGCCGGACTAGCCGATAACACCGGGGAGCTGTTTTTT
TRBJ2-7	TRBV24-1	-	many	CATSVPGLNEQYF	TGTGCCACCAGTGTCCCGGGTTTAAACGAGCAGTACTTC
TRBJ2-7	TRBV19	-	-	CASSKTGTHIYEQYF	TGTGCCAGTAGCAAGACCGGGACACATATCTACGAGCAGTACTTC
TRBJ1-4	TRBV12-3/TRBV12-4	-	-	CASSLASNEKLFF	TGTGCCAGCAGTTTGGCGTCTAATGAAAAACTGTTTTTT
TRBJ2-2	TRBV19	TRBD2	few	CASSILAGVGELFF	TGTGCCAGTAGTATACTAGCGGGAGTTGGGGAGCTGTTTTTT
TRBJ1-1	TRBV28	-	many	CASSLAGSDEAFF	TGTGCCAGCAGTTTGGCTGGATCCGATGAAGCTTTCTTT
TRBJ2-5	TRBV7-8	-	many	CASSSRGLVETQYF	TGTGCCAGCAGCTCTCGGGGGCTAGTGGAGACCCAGTACTTC
TRBJ2-1	TRBV7-9	TRBD2	many	CASSSNAPISGSSSYNEQFF	TGTGCCAGCAGCTCCAATGCCCCTATTAGCGGGAGCAGCTCCTACAATGAGCAGTTCTTC
TRBJ2-1	TRBV6-1	TRBD1	-	CASSGTGGNEQFF	TGTGCCAGCAGTGGGACAGGGGGCAATGAGCAGTTCTTC
TRBJ2-7	TRBV20-1	TRBD2	-	CSVRMAGGYEQYF	TGCAGTGTTCGAATGGCGGGGGGGTACGAGCAGTACTTC
TRBJ1-4	TRBV6-5	-	-	CASSYSLPGAANEKLFF	TGTGCCAGCAGTTACTCTCTCCCGGGGGCGGCTAATGAAAAACTGTTTTTT
TRBJ2-1	TRBV7-3	-	many	CASSPSASSYNEQFF	TGTGCCAGCAGTCCAAGCGCGAGCTCCTACAATGAGCAGTTCTTC
TRBJ1-5	TRBV7-9	TRBD1	few	CASSLGDRDAHF	TGTGCCAGCAGCTTAGGGGACAGGGATGCGCATTTT
TRBJ1-2	TRBV5-8	TRBD1	few	CASSTGQGPAGYTF	TGTGCCAGCAGCACCGGACAGGGGCCGGCTGGCTACACCTTC
TRBJ2-3	TRBV19	TRBD1	few	CATTGASDTQYF	TGTGCCACGACAGGGGCTTCAGATACGCAGTATTTT
TRBJ2-4	TRBV2	TRBD2	many	CAGYGTSGRMTKNIQYF	TGTGCCGGATACGGGACTAGCGGGAGGATGACCAAAAACATTCAGTACTTC